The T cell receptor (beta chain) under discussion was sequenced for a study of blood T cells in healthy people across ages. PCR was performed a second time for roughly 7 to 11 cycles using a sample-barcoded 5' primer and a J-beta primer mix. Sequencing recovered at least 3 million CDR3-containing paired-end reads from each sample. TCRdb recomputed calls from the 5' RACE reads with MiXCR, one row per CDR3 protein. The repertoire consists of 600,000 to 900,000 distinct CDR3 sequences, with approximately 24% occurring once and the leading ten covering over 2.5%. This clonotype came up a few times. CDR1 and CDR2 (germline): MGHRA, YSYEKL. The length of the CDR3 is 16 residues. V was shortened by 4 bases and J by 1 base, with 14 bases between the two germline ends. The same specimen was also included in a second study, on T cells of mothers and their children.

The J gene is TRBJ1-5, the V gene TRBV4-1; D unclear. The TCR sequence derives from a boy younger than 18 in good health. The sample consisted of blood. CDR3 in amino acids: CASSRREADSNQPQHF. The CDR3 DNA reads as TGCGCCAGCAGCCGACGAGAAGCGGACAGCAATCAGCCCCAGCATTTT.